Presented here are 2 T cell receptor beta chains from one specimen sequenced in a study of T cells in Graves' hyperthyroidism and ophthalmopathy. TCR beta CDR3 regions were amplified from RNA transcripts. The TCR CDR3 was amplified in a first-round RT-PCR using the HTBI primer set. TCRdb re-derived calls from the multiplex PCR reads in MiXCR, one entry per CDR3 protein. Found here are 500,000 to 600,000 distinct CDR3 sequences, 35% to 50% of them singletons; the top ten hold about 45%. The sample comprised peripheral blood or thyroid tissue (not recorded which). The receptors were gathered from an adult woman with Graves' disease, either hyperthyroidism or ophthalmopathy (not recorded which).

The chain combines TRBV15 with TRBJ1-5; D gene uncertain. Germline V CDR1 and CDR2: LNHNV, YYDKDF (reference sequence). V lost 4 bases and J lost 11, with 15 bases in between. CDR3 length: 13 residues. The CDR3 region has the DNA TGTGCCACCAGCAACGGGAGACGAAAGACCCAGCATTTT. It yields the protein CATSNGRRKTQHF.

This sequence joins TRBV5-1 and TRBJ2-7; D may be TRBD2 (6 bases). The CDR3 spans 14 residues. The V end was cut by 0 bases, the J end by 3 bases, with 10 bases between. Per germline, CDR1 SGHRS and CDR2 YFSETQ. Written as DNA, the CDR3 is TGCGCCAGCAGCTTGGGGGGGGTACTCTACGAGCAGTACTTC. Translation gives CASSLGGVLYEQYF.